This T cell receptor beta chain was obtained from a study of blood T cell repertoires in COVID-19. Study context: The study drew acute and convalescent COVID-19 samples from the United States, Italy and Spain.

CDR1 and CDR2 (germline): SGHRS, YFSETQ. The trim removed 0 bases at V and 3 bases at J, leaving 6 bases unmatched. The CDR3 covers 17 residues. Original analysis: By means of reference gene primer amplification, nucleated cell counts were estimated. Sequencing was performed with immunoSEQ multiplex PCR; in TCRdb, only in-frame clones are kept and a portion is missing. V and J calls and clone size come straight from that table; D and trimming were deduced from the DNA. The data show some 87,000 clones, around 80% seen once. This clone appeared a single time. Sequencing was performed on peripheral blood. The rearrangement uses TRBV5-1 and TRBJ1-6; TRBD1 matches at 7 bases. This receptor was obtained from a woman older than 75 with active or convalescent COVID-19. This chain's CDR3 is CASSLGQGTVYNSPLHF. In DNA, the CDR3 is TGCGCCAGCAGCTTGGGACAAGGGACAGTCTATAATTCACCCCTCCACTTT.